These 26 T cell receptor beta chains were sequenced from one sample in a study of blood T cell repertoires in COVID-19 (dated by TCRdb to the early 2020s). The library was obtained by the immunoSEQ multiplex PCR assay. The clones in this table, taken by TCRdb from immuneACCESS, are in-frame only. Not every clone is retained; where verified, under half of the shortfall comes from an unresolved V gene, and the cause of the rest is unknown. A total of about 200,000 clones appear in this sample, 75% to 90% of them only once. The ten largest clones represent around 7% of the sample. Specimen: peripheral blood. The receptor set was obtained from a middle-aged man with acute or convalescent COVID-19.

V gene TRBV10-1 combines with J gene TRBJ1-1; D is perhaps TRBD1 (5 bases). The V end lost 4 bases, the J end lost 4 bases, and 10 bases lay between the germline ends. CDR1 and CDR2 from the germline V gene are WNHNN and SYGVQD (reference sequence). The CDR3 length is 13 residues. In DNA, the CDR3 is TGCGCCAGCAGTGCAGGGTGGGGCACTGAAGCTTTCTTT. Protein: CASSAGWGTEAFF.

The chain has TRBV10-1 and TRBJ1-2; 12 bases match TRBD1. Germline lookup yields CDR1 WNHNN and CDR2 SYGVQD (reference sequence). V gave up 4 bases and J gave up 1 base; unmatched junction bases: 4. The CDR3 consists of 16 residues. This CDR3 is CASSAGDRGLNYGYTF. The CDR3 DNA reads TGCGCCAGCAGTGCCGGGGACAGGGGGCTTAACTATGGCTACACCTTC.

CDR3 sequence: CSVLTPGAKNIQYF. CDR3 DNA sequence: TGCAGCGTTCTCACTCCGGGGGCCAAAAACATTCAGTACTTC. This sequence joins TRBV29-1 and TRBJ2-4; tentative D call: TRBD2 (5 bases). The ends were cut back, 5 bases at V and 1 base at J, with 12 bases in the middle. Germline V gene data show CDR1 as SQVTM and CDR2 as ANQGSEA. The CDR3 is 14 residues long.

This clone appeared once. In nucleotides, the CDR3 is TGTGCCACCAGCCAGGGATACTACGAGCAGTACTTC. This gives the protein CATSQGYYEQYF. The chain links TRBV15 to TRBJ2-7, with D possibly being TRBD1 (5 bases). V was trimmed by 5 bases and J by 3 bases, leaving 8 bases between them. The germline gives CDR1 LNHNV, CDR2 YYDKDF (reference sequence). This CDR3 is 12 amino acids long.

CDR3 protein: CASSFRSSTNEKLFF. In DNA form, the CDR3 reads TGTGCCAGCAGCTTTAGATCGTCAACTAATGAAAAACTGTTTTTT. The chain is built from TRBV5-8 and TRBJ1-4, with D unclear. The CDR3 is 15 residues long. From germline, CDR1 is SGHTS and CDR2 YDEGEE. Trimming removed 2 bases from V and 0 bases from J, with 8 bases in between.

The chain links TRBV5-1 to TRBJ2-7; D not certain. CDR1 is SGHRS, CDR2 YFSETQ, per germline. This CDR3 spans 17 amino acids. V lost 1 base to trimming and J lost 0 bases, with 17 bases between them. The DNA of the CDR3 is TGCGCCAGCAGCTTGTTAACAGCAAGTCCAAGCTCCTACGAGCAGTACTTC. Translated: CASSLLTASPSSYEQYF.

The rearrangement links TRBV7-2 to TRBJ1-1; D gene uncertain. Trimming cost V 1 base and J 0 bases, with 15 bases left between them. This CDR3 is built from 17 residues. Per germline, CDR1 SGHTA and CDR2 FQGNSA. The CDR3 nucleotides are TGTGCCAGCAGCTTAGGTTACGGAGGAAAATTGAACACTGAAGCTTTCTTT. It translates to CASSLGYGGKLNTEAFF. The full variable domain, completed using reference TRBV7-2 and TRBJ1-1, is GAGVSQSPSNKVTEKGKDVELRCDPISGHTALYWYRQSLGQGLEFLIYFQGNSAPDKSGLPSDRFSAERTGGSVSTLTIQRTQQEDSAVYLCASSLGYGGKLNTEAFFGQGTRLTVV.

This clone appeared a single time. The rearrangement links TRBV11-1 to TRBJ2-7; the D is unclear. This CDR3 is built from 13 residues. CDR1 is SGHAT, CDR2 FQDESV, per germline (reference sequence). Trimming removed 7 bases from V and 2 bases from J, with 12 bases in between. This chain's CDR3 is CASTADEAYEQYF. Here the CDR3 DNA reads TGTGCCAGCACCGCCGATGAGGCCTACGAGCAGTACTTC. The full variable domain, with the rest looked up from reference TRBV11-1 and TRBJ2-7, is EAEVAQSPRYKITEKSQAVAFWCDPISGHATLYWYRQILGQGPELLVQFQDESVVDDSQLPKDRFSAERLKGVDSTLKIQPAELGDSAMYLCASTADEAYEQYFGPGTRLTVT.

The chain carries TRBV4-2 and TRBJ1-2; D is perhaps TRBD1 (6 bases). This CDR3 comprises 16 residues. In germline, CDR1 is LGHNA, CDR2 YNFKEQ. V was trimmed by 1 base and J by 4 bases, leaving 16 bases between them. The CDR3 region is CASSQVGQGPGYGYTF. In nucleotides, the CDR3 is TGTGCCAGCAGCCAAGTAGGCCAGGGGCCCGGCTATGGCTACACCTTC.

CDR3 sequence: CAISPGTGSNQPQHF. CDR3 nucleotides: TGTGCCATCAGCCCTGGGACAGGGAGCAATCAGCCCCAGCATTTT. The V gene is TRBV10-3, the J gene TRBJ1-5; TRBD1 matches at 9 bases. V lost 6 bases and J lost 1; bases outside the gene matches: 4. Germline V gene lookup returns CDR1 ENHRY and CDR2 SYGVKD. The CDR3 contains 15 residues.

Here the CDR3 reads CASSGSGGIYEQYF. CDR3 nucleotides: TGTGCCAGCAGCGGTAGCGGGGGGATATACGAGCAGTACTTC. The chain combines TRBV7-2 with TRBJ2-7; 10 bases fit TRBD2. Germline V CDR1 and CDR2: SGHTA, FQGNSA. The CDR3 spans 14 residues. V was pared by 5 bases and J by 4 bases, with 5 bases of the junction left unmatched.

This sequence joins TRBV6-5 and TRBJ1-6, with TRBD1 identical over 8 bases. CDR3 length: 15 residues. The ends lost 6 bases at V and 6 bases at J; junction bases unmatched: 7. CDR1 and CDR2 (germline): MNHEY, SVGAGI. CDR3 nucleotide sequence: TGTGCCAGCAGGCTCGACAGGGGTTTTAATTCACCCCTCCACTTT. Protein: CASRLDRGFNSPLHF.

This clone was seen a few times. This chain connects TRBV5-1 to TRBJ2-7; 9 nucleotides line up with TRBD2. This CDR3 is built from 13 residues. Germline lookup yields CDR1 SGHRS and CDR2 YFSETQ. The V segment lost 4 bases and the J segment 5 bases; nucleotides outside the gene matches: 4. In DNA, the CDR3 is TGCGCCAGCAGCCTGCGGACTAGCGACGAGCAGTACTTC. Encoded protein: CASSLRTSDEQYF.

The V call is TRBV4-3, the J call TRBJ1-2, with 7 nucleotides matching TRBD1. The ends lost 0 bases at V and 4 bases at J; junction bases unmatched: 8. The germline V gene encodes CDR1 LGHNA and CDR2 YSLEER. The CDR3 has 16 amino acids. CDR3 in amino acids: CASSQDNTGATYGYTF. The CDR3 region has the DNA TGCGCCAGCAGCCAAGATAATACAGGGGCGACCTATGGCTACACCTTC.

The V gene is TRBV2, the J gene TRBJ1-4, with D tentatively TRBD1 (5 bases). CDR3 size: 13 residues. Between the trimmed V and J ends, which lost 6 bases and 3 bases, there was a span of 8 bases. Germline CDR1 SNHLY, CDR2 FYNNEI. Here the CDR3 reads CASRGGPNEKLFF. CDR3 DNA: TGTGCCAGCAGGGGGGGACCTAATGAAAAACTGTTTTTT.

The V call is TRBV6-5, the J call TRBJ1-1; D gene uncertain. The CDR3 is made up of 14 amino acids. Germline V gene data show CDR1 as MNHEY and CDR2 as SVGAGI. Trimming removed 6 bases at V and 1 base at J, with 12 bases between. The CDR3 region has the DNA TGTGCCAGCAGAACCGGGGTACGGAACACTGAAGCTTTCTTT. The encoded protein is CASRTGVRNTEAFF.

This clone came up a few times. This chain connects TRBV5-1 to TRBJ1-3, with unresolved D. The CDR3 sequence is 12 residues long. The germline gives CDR1 SGHRS, CDR2 YFSETQ. Between the trimmed V and J ends, which lost 4 bases and 1 base, there was a span of 3 bases. The CDR3 reads CASSPSGNTIYF. The CDR3 DNA follows: TGCGCCAGCAGCCCTTCTGGAAACACCATATATTTT.

The gene calls are TRBV5-8 and TRBJ2-2; possibly TRBD1 for D (8 bases). Germline values: CDR1 SGHTS, CDR2 YDEGEE. Trimming cost V 4 bases and J 5 bases, with 18 bases left between them. The CDR3 loop spans 16 amino acids. DNA of the CDR3: TGTGCCAGCAGCCTTCGACAGGGGAGGGTTACCGGGGAGCTGTTTTTT. Encoded protein: CASSLRQGRVTGELFF.

The chain is built from TRBV24-1 and TRBJ2-1; TRBD1 agrees at 7 bases. Trimming cost V 9 bases and J 8 bases; bases outside gene matches: 9. Germline loops: CDR1 KGHDR, CDR2 SFDVKD. The CDR3 consists of 13 residues. CDR3 in amino acids: CATGGQNGYEQFF. CDR3 bases: TGTGCCACCGGGGGACAGAATGGTTATGAGCAGTTCTTC.

The genes are TRBV25-1 and TRBJ1-6; D unclear. Trimming stripped 4 bases from V and 0 bases from J, with 10 bases between. This CDR3 is 16 amino acids long. The germline V gene encodes CDR1 MGHDK and CDR2 SYGVNS. CDR3 in amino acids: CASSAMGSSYNSPLHF. DNA of the CDR3: TGTGCCAGCAGTGCTATGGGGAGCTCCTATAATTCACCCCTCCACTTT.

The chain recombines TRBV6-7 with TRBJ2-1; 14 bases fit TRBD2. TRBV6-7 is classed as an ORF, of uncertain function. V shed 4 bases, J shed 3 bases, and the junction held 8 bases outside the gene matches. This CDR3 has 18 residues. The CDR3: CASSSPRTSGGHYNEQFF. In DNA form, the CDR3 reads TGTGCCAGCAGTTCCCCTAGGACTAGCGGGGGGCACTACAATGAGCAGTTCTTC.

The count of this clone is one. CDR3 in amino acids: CASSRDSEAFF. The CDR3 DNA reads TGTGCCAGCAGCCGGGACAGTGAAGCTTTCTTT. V is TRBV7-6 and J is TRBJ1-1, with 7 bases matching TRBD1. Per the germline V gene, CDR1 is SGHVS and CDR2 is FNYEAQ. CDR3 length: 11 amino acids. The V segment lost 5 bases and the J segment 7 bases; nucleotides outside the gene matches: 1.

The rearrangement uses TRBV7-6 and TRBJ2-5, with 10 bases fitting TRBD2. Germline CDR1 reads SGHVS; CDR2 reads FNYEAQ. V lost 3 bases, J lost 5 bases, and 6 bases stayed unmatched. This CDR3 region has 15 residues. CDR3 nucleotide sequence: TGTGCCAGCAGCTTGATGAGCGGGGGGGAGGAGACCCAGTACTTC. Protein sequence: CASSLMSGGEETQYF.

The genes are TRBV19 and TRBJ2-1; maybe TRBD2 (7 bases). V was clipped by 4 bases and J by 9 bases, with 19 bases between them. The CDR3 covers 15 residues. Germline CDR1 is LNHDA and CDR2 is SQIVND (reference sequence). In DNA form, the CDR3 reads TGTGCCAGTAGTAGCCCCGGTGGGGGGGCCGGTGAGCAGTTCTTC. Its translation is CASSSPGGGAGEQFF.

The chain is built from TRBV16 and TRBJ1-2; possible D gene TRBD1, 6 bases. Germline CDR1 KGHSY, CDR2 FQNENV. Trimming shortened V by 0 bases and J by 5 bases, and 13 bases separated the two germline ends. The CDR3 sequence is 15 residues long. The CDR3 region is CASSQSGQTGYGYTF. As DNA, the CDR3 is TGTGCCAGCAGCCAATCTGGACAGACAGGATATGGCTACACCTTC. Drawing the rest from reference TRBV16 and TRBJ1-2, the complete variable domain is GEEVAQTPKHLVRGEGQKAKLYCAPIKGHSYVFWYQQVLKNEFKFLISFQNENVFDETGMPKERFSAKCLPNSPCSLEIQATKLEDSAVYFCASSQSGQTGYGYTFGSGTRLTVV.

This sequence joins TRBV6-5 and TRBJ1-1, with 7 bases lining up with TRBD1. The CDR3 has 14 residues. CDR1 is MNHEY and CDR2 is SVGAGI in the germline V gene. Unmatched junction bases numbered 13, after V lost 10 bases and J lost 5 bases. Here the CDR3 DNA reads TGTGCCACCAGACTCGACAGGGTGGGGACTGAAGCTTTCTTT. This translates into CATRLDRVGTEAFF.